The T cell receptor (beta chain) described here comes from a study of blood T cell repertoires in COVID-19. Study context: Italy, Spain and the United States were the sources of the convalescent and acute COVID-19 samples.

V lost 3 bases and J lost 10, with 16 bases in between. Germline loops: CDR1 KGHSH, CDR2 LQKENI. CDR3 size: 14 residues. As originally analysed: Estimation of nucleated cell counts relied on the amplification of reference gene primers. Assay: immunoSEQ multiplex PCR; the TCRdb copy retains only in-frame clones and omits some. That table is the source of V, J and clone size, and D and trimming were worked out from the DNA. The sample yields over 50,000 clones, over 75% seen once. The V call is TRBV18, the J call TRBJ2-1; tentative D call: TRBD2 (5 bases). The clonotype originates from a human donor in a cohort sampled during active COVID-19. Material for sequencing was peripheral blood. CDR3 sequence (DNA): TGTGCCAGCTCACCGAGGGAGTTGTTTGGAGAGCAGTTCTTC. Amino acid sequence: CASSPRELFGEQFF. The entire variable domain, with the rest obtained from reference TRBV18 and TRBJ2-1, is as follows: NAGVMQNPRHLVRRRGQEARLRCSPMKGHSHVYWYRQLPEEGLKFMVYLQKENIIDESGMPKERFSAEFPKEGPSILRIQQVVRGDSAAYFCASSPRELFGEQFFGPGTRLTVL.